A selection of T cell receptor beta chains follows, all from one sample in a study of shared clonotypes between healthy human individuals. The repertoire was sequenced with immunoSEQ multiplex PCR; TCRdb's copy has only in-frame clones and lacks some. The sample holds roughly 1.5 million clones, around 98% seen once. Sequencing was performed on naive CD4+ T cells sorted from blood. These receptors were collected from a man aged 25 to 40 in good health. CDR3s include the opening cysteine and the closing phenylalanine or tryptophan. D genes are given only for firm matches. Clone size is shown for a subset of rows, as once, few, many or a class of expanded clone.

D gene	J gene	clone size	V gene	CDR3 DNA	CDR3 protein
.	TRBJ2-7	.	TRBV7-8	TGTGCCAGCAGCTTATTGGCTTTTGGGGACGGAGGCTACGAGCAGTACTTC	CASSLLAFGDGGYEQYF
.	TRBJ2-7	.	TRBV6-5	TGTGCCAGCAGAAGAAGCTACGAGCAGTACTTC	CASRRSYEQYF
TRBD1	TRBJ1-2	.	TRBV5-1	TGCGCCAGCAGCCTTGGGAGGGGGCCGGGTGGCTACACCTTC	CASSLGRGPGGYTF
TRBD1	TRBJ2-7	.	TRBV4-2	TGTGCCAGCAGCCAAGATCAGGGACAGGGTTTTTACGAGCAGTACTTC	CASSQDQGQGFYEQYF
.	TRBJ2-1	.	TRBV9	TGTGCCAGCAGCGTAGCCGGGTTCAATGAGCAGTTCTTC	CASSVAGFNEQFF
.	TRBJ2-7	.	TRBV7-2	TGTGCCAGCAGCTTACGCGTTACCCGTTACTACGAGCAGTACTTC	CASSLRVTRYYEQYF
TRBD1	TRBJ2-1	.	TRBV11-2	TGTGCCAGCAGCCGCAACCGGGACAGCCATGAGCAGTTCTTC	CASSRNRDSHEQFF
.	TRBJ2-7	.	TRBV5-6	TGTGCCAGCAGCTTGGGGGCGGAGCAGTACTTC	CASSLGAEQYF
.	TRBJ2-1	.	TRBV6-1	TGTGCCAGCAGTCGACAGGAGCCCCCCTACAATGAGCAGTTCTTC	CASSRQEPPYNEQFF
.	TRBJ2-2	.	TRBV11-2	TGTGCCAGCAGCGGGAGACTGGTTAGGGGCGGGGAGCTGTTTTTT	CASSGRLVRGGELFF
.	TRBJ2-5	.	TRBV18	TGTGCCAGCTCACACCTAGACAAGGGTTTGCAAGAGACCCAGTACTTC	CASSHLDKGLQETQYF
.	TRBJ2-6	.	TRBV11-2	TGTGCCAGCAGGCCCGCACGTAGGGAAGGGGCCAACGTCCTGACTTTC	CASRPARREGANVLTF
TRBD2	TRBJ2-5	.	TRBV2	TGTGCCGGGACTAGCGGGAGCTCAGAGACCCAGTACTTC	CAGTSGSSETQYF
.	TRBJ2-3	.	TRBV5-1	TGCGCCAGCAGCCCGGGACGACCGGTGGATACGCAGTATTTT	CASSPGRPVDTQYF
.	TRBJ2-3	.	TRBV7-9	TGTGGAGGTGGGGACAGCACAGATACGCAGTATTTT	CGGGDSTDTQYF
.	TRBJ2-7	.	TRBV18	TGTGCCAGCTCTTCGGGGCCGCGGTACGAGCAGTACTTC	CASSSGPRYEQYF
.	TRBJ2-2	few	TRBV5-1	TGCGCCAGCAGCTTGTCGGGAAACACCGGGGAGCTGTTTTTT	CASSLSGNTGELFF
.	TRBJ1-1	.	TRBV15	TGTGCCACCAGCAGAGGTCGTCAGTTCCCTGAAGCTTTCTTT	CATSRGRQFPEAFF
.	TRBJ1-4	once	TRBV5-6	TGTGCCAGCAGCTTGGTACAGACTAATGAAAAACTGTTTTTT	CASSLVQTNEKLFF
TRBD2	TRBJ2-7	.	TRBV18	TGTGCCAGCTCACCCCTAGCGGGTTACTACGAGCAGTACTTC	CASSPLAGYYEQYF
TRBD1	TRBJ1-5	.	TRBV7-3	TGTGCCAGCAGCATTCCACAGGGGTTCAATCAGCCCCAGCATTTT	CASSIPQGFNQPQHF
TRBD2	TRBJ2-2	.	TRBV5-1	TGCGCCAGCAGCCCACGGACTAGCGGGAGCCCCGGGGAGCTGTTTTTT	CASSPRTSGSPGELFF
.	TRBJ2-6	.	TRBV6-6	TGTGCCACCGATTTGCAATCTGGGGCCAACGTCCTGACTTTC	CATDLQSGANVLTF
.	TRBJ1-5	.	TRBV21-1	TGTGCCAGCAGCAAAGGCGGACACTTGCATCAGCCCCAGCATTTT	CASSKGGHLHQPQHF
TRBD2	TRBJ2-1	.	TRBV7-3	TGTGCCAGCAGTAGAGTAGCGGGCAACAATGAGCAGTTCTTC	CASSRVAGNNEQFF
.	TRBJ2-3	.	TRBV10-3	TGTGCCATCAGTGGAGAATCCACAGATACGCAGTATTTT	CAISGESTDTQYF
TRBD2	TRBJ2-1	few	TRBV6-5	TGTGCCAGCAAGTTAGGCGGGGGTGACGAGCAGTTCTTC	CASKLGGGDEQFF
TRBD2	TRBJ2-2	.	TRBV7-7	TGTGCTAGCAGCCAAGGGACTAGCGGGAACACCGGGGAGCTGTTTTTT	CASSQGTSGNTGELFF
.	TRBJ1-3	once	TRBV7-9	TGTGCCAGCAGCAGCCGGGGAAACTCTGGAAACACCATATATTTT	CASSSRGNSGNTIYF
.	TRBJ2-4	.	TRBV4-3	TGCGCCAGCAGCCAAGATAACGGGAATCCCATTCAGTACTTC	CASSQDNGNPIQYF
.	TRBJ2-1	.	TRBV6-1	TGTGCCAGCAGTGAAGGGATGAGGAGATACCCTTACAATGAGCAGTTCTTC	CASSEGMRRYPYNEQFF
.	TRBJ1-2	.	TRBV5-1	TGCGCCAGCAGCATAGCAGGGAGCTATGGCTACACCTTC	CASSIAGSYGYTF
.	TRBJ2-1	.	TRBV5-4	TGTGCCAGCAGCTTGGTGGGCAACCTCAACAATGAGCAGTTCTTC	CASSLVGNLNNEQFF
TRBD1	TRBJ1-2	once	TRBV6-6	TGTGCCGGAGCCGACAGGGCGAACTATGGCTACACCTTC	CAGADRANYGYTF
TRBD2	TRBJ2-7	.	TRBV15	TGTGCCACTAGCGGGAGGGCCTACGAGCAGTACTTC	CATSGRAYEQYF
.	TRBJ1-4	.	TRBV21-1	TGTGCCAGCAGCAAAGGAGCCGGGGATTCTAATGAAAAACTGTTTTTT	CASSKGAGDSNEKLFF
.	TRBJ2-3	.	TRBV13	TGTGCCAGCAGCCCCCGTATTGGGACAAGCACAGATACGCAGTATTTT	CASSPRIGTSTDTQYF
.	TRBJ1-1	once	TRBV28	TGTGCCACAAATCACAGGAACACTGAAGCTTTCTTT	CATNHRNTEAFF
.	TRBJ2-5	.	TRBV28	TGTGCCAGCAGTTTTGGGGGGCTAAGGGAGACCCAGTACTTC	CASSFGGLRETQYF
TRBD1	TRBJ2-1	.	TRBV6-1	TGTGCCAGCCGAACACAGGGGACCCCCTACAATGAGCAGTTCTTC	CASRTQGTPYNEQFF
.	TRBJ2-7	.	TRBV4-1	TGCGCCAGCAGCCCTAGGGGGAGCTCCTACGAGCAGTACTTC	CASSPRGSSYEQYF
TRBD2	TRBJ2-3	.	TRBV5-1	TGCGCCAGCAGCCTGGGACTAGCGGGAGAGGCAGATACGCAGTATTTT	CASSLGLAGEADTQYF
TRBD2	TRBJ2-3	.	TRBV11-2	TGTGCCAGCAGCTTAATGGGCCGGGAGGAAACAGATACGCAGTATTTT	CASSLMGREETDTQYF
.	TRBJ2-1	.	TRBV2	TGTGCCAGCAGGTCTTATACAGGGTCCCTCTACAATGAGCAGTTCTTC	CASRSYTGSLYNEQFF
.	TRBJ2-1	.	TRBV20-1	TGCAGTGCTAGGAGCAATGAGCAGTTCTTC	CSARSNEQFF
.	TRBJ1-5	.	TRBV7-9	TGTGCCAGCAGCTATACCGGCAGCACAAGCAATCAGCCCCAGCATTTT	CASSYTGSTSNQPQHF
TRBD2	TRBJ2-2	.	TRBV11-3	TGTGCCAGCAGCTTAGAAGGCGGGAGAGACACCGGGGAGCTGTTTTTT	CASSLEGGRDTGELFF
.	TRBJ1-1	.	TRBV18	TGTGCCAGCTCACCACAGGGCAGGACGAACACTGAAGCTTTCTTT	CASSPQGRTNTEAFF
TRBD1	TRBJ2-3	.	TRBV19	TGTGCCAGTAGAAGTCAGGGGGTAGATACGCAGTATTTT	CASRSQGVDTQYF
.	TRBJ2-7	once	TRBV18	TGTGCCAGCTCACCCGGCAGGGGAGAGGGATCGGCCTACGAGCAGTACTTC	CASSPGRGEGSAYEQYF